This T cell receptor (beta chain) was sequenced in a study of OX40 agonist ivuxolimab in advanced cancers. Looking at the study overall: Intravenous ivuxolimab at 0.01 to 10 mg/kg was given to patients every 2 weeks. Notes on the study in general: Within 6 weeks, CD4+ and CD8+ blood T cells expanded clonally at 0.1 to 3.0 mg/kg. More expanded clones were seen, on average, in CD8+ T cells than in CD4+.

Germline CDR1 is LGHNT and CDR2 is FRNRAP. The CDR3 contains 21 residues. The V and J ends lost 0 bases and 1 base respectively, with 27 bases between them. Generated by immunoSEQ multiplex PCR, the TCRdb table keeps only in-frame clones and is missing some. The data show tens of thousands of clones, with about 89% seen just once and around 5% held by the top ten. This clone was seen just once. Its antigen is not identified. No patient had autoimmune disease or received systemic immunosuppression. This TCR was sampled from an adult with an advanced solid tumor such as melanoma, head and neck, liver or kidney cancer. The chain joins TRBV12-5 to TRBJ1-1; TRBD1 is a possible D gene (5 bases). Sequences were derived from CD4+ or CD8+ T cells sorted from blood, sampled in a trial of the OX40 agonist ivuxolimab. The CDR3 here is CASGLVVGDYVEFFRNTEAFF. The CDR3 DNA follows: TGTGCTAGTGGTTTGGTAGTGGGGGATTATGTTGAATTTTTTAGGAACACTGAAGCTTTCTTT.